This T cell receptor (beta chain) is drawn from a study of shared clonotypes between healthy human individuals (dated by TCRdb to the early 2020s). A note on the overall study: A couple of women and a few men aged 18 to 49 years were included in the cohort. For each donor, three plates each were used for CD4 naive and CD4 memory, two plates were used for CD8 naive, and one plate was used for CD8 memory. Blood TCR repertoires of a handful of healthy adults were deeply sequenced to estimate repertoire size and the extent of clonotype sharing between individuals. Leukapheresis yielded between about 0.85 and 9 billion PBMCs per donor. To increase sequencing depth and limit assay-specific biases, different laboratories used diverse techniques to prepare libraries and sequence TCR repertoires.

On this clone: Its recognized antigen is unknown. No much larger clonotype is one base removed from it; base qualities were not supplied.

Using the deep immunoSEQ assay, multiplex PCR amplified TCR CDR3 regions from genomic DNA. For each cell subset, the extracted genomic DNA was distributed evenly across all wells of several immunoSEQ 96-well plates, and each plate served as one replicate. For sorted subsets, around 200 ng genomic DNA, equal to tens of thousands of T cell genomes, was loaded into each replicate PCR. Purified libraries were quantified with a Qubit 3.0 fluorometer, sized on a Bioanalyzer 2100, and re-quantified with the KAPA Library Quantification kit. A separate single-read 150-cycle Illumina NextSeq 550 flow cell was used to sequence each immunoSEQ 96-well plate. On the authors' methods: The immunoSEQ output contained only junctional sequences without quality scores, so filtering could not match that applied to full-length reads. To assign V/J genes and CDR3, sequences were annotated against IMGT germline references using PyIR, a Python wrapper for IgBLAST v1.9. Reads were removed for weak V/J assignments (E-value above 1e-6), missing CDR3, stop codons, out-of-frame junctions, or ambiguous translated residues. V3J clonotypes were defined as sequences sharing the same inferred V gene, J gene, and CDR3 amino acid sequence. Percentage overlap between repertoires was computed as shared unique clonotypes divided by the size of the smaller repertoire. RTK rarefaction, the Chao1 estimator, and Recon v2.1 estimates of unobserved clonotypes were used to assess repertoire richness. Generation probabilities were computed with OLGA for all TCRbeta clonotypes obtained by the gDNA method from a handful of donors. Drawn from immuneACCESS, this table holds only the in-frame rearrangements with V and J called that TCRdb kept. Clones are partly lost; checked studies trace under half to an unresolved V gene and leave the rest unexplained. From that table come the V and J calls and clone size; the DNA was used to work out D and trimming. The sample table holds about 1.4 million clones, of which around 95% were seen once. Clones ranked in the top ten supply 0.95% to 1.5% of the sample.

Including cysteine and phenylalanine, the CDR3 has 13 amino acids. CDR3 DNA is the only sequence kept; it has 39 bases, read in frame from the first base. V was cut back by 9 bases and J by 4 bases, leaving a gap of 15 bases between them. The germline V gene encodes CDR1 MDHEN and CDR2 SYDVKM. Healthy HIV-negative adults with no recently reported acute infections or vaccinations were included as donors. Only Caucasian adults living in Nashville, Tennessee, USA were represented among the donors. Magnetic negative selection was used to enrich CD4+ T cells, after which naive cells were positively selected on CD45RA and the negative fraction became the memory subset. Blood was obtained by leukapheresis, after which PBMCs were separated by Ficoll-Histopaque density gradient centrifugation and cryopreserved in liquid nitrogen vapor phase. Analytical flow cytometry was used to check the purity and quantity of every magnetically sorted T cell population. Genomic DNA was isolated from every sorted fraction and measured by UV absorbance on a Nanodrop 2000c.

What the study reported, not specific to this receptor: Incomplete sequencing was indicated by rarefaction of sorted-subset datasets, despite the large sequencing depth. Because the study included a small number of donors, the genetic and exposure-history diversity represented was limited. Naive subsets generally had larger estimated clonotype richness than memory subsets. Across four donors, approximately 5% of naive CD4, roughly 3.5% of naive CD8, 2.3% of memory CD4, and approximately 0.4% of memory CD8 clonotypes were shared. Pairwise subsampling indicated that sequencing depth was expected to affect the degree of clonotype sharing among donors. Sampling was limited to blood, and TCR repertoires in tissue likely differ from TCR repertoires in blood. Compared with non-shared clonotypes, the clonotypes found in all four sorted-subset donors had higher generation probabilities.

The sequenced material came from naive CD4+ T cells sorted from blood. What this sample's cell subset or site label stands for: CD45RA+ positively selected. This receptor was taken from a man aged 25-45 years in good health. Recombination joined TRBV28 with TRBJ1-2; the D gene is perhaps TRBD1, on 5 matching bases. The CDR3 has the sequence CASTLGAGYGYTF. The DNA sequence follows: TGTGCCAGTACCCTCGGGGCAGGCTATGGCTACACCTTC.